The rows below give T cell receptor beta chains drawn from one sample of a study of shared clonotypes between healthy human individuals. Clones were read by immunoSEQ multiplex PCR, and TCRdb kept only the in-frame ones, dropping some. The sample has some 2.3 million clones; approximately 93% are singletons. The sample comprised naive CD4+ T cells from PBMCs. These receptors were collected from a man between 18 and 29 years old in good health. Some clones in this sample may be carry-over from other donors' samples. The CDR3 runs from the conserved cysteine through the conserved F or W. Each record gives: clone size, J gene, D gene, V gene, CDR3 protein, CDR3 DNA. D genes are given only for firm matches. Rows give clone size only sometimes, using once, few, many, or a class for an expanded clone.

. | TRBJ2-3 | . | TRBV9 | CASSVGPQSTDTQYF | TGTGCCAGCAGCGTAGGCCCCCAGAGCACAGATACGCAGTATTTT
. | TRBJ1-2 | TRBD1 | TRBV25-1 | CASSGIGTGGRFSYGYTF | TGTGCCAGCAGTGGGATTGGGACAGGGGGACGCTTTAGTTATGGCTACACCTTC
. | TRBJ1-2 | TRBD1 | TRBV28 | CASRPNRGRGQPYGYTF | TGTGCCAGCAGGCCGAACAGGGGGCGCGGCCAGCCGTATGGCTACACCTTC
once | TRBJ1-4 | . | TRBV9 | CASSVGQGNEKLFF | TGTGCCAGCAGCGTAGGCCAGGGCAATGAAAAACTGTTTTTT
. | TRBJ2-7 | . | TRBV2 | CASSSHRRGDNEQYF | TGTGCCAGCAGTTCCCACCGGAGGGGAGACAACGAGCAGTACTTC
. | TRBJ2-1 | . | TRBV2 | CASTMGSYNEQFF | TGTGCCAGTACCATGGGCTCCTACAATGAGCAGTTCTTC
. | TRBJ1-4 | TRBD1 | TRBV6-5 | CASSYSGTGTLEKLFF | TGTGCCAGCAGTTACAGCGGGACAGGAACCCTTGAAAAACTGTTTTTT
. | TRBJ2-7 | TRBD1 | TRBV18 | CASSPIAGQVYEQYF | TGTGCCAGCTCACCAATCGCGGGACAGGTCTACGAGCAGTACTTC
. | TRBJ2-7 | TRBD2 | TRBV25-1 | CASSVNSGRAKNEQYF | TGTGCCAGCAGTGTAAATAGCGGGAGGGCCAAGAACGAGCAGTACTTC
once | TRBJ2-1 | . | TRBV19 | CASSIDHGSAEFAYNEQFF | TGTGCCAGTAGTATAGATCATGGAAGCGCCGAGTTCGCCTACAATGAGCAGTTCTTC
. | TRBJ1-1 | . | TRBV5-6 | CASSLGGGGRAYGSEAFF | TGTGCCAGCAGCTTAGGCGGGGGAGGGAGAGCTTACGGATCTGAAGCTTTCTTT
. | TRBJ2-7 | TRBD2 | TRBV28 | CASRTSASSEQYF | TGTGCCAGCCGGACTAGCGCCTCCTCCGAGCAGTACTTC
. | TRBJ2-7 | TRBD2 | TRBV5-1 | CASTIHRLAGGEQYF | TGCGCCAGCACCATCCACCGACTAGCGGGAGGCGAGCAGTACTTC
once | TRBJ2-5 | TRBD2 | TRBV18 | CASSPQASGRETQYF | TGTGCCAGCTCACCACAGGCTAGCGGGAGGGAGACCCAGTACTTC
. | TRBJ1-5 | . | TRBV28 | CASSFMDTSNQPQHF | TGTGCCAGCAGTTTCATGGACACAAGCAATCAGCCCCAGCATTTT
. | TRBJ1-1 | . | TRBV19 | CASRGSLNTEAFF | TGTGCCAGTAGGGGTTCGCTTAACACTGAAGCTTTCTTT
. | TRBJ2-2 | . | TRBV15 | CATSGVREGGELFF | TGTGCCACCAGCGGCGTCCGGGAAGGCGGGGAGCTGTTTTTT
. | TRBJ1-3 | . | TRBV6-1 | CASSDRFSGNTIYF | TGTGCCAGCAGTGACAGGTTCTCTGGAAACACCATATATTTT